Given below is one T cell receptor (beta chain) in context. The antigen is unknown. The data were obtained in a study of shared clonotypes between healthy human individuals. Findings and caveats of the study: Some clonotypes were shared by all four sorted-subset donors, while others were not shared. The non-shared ones had lower generation probabilities than the shared ones.

The CDR3 runs to 19 residues. Germline V gene sequence: CDR1 PRHDT, CDR2 FYEKMQ (reference sequence). V shed 5 bases and J shed 2 bases, with 26 bases lying between them. A deep-level run was used for the assay. Assay used: immunoSEQ multiplex PCR; TCRdb lists only in-frame clones, some missing. The repertoire holds 110,000 or so clones, with 55% to 80% as singletons. The sequence was collected from a woman in her thirties in good health. The chain joins TRBV13 to TRBJ2-3; D might be TRBD2 (6 bases). The sample taken for sequencing was memory CD8+ T cells sorted from blood. Subset given: CD45RO+ cells pooled with CCR7-negative TemRA cells. The CDR3 here is CASSRSPRDSKTATDTQYF. The CDR3 nucleotides read TGTGCCAGCAGCCGTTCCCCCCGGGACTCCAAAACCGCCACAGATACGCAGTATTTT.